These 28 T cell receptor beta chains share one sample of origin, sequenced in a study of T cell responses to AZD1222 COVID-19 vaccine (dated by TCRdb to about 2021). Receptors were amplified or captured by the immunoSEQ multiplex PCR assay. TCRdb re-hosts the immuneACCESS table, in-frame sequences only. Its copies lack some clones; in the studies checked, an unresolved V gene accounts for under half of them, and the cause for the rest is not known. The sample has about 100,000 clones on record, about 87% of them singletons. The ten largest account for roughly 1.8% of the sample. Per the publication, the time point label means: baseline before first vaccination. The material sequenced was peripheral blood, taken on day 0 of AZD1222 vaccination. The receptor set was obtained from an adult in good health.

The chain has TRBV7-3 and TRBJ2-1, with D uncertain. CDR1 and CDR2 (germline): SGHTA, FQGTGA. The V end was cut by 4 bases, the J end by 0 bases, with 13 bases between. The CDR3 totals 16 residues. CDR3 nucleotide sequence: TGTGCCAGCAGCTCGCTGGCTACGAGCTCCTACAATGAGCAGTTCTTC. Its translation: CASSSLATSSYNEQFF.

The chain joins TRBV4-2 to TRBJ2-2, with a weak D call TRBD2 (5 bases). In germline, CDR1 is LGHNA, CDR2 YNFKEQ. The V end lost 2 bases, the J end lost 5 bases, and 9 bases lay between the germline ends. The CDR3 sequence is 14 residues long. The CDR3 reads CASSQRPGTGELFF. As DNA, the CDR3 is TGTGCCAGCAGCCAACGCCCGGGGACCGGGGAGCTGTTTTTT.

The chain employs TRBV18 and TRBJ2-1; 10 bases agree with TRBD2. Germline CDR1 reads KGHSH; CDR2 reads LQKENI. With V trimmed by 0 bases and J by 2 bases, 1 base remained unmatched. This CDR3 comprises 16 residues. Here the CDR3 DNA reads TGTGCCAGCTCACCACCGACTAGCGGGCCCTACAATGAGCAGTTCTTC. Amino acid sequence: CASSPPTSGPYNEQFF.

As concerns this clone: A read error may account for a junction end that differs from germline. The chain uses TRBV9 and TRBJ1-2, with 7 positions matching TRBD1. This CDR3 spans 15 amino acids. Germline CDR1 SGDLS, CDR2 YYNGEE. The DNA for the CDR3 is TGTGCCAGCAGCTTCTTGGGTGGGACAGACGTTTGGCTATCCTTC. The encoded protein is CASSFLGGTDVWLSF.

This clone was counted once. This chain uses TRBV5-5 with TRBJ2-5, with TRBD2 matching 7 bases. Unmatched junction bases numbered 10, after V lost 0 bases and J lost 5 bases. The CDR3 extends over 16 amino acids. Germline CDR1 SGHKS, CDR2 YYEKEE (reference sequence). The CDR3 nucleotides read TGTGCCAGCAGCTTGGGCGGGAGTCTAGTTGGGGAGACCCAGTACTTC. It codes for CASSLGGSLVGETQYF.

The CDR3 region is CASSVKRLAGLYNEQFF. In DNA form, the CDR3 reads TGTGCCAGCAGCGTCAAGCGACTAGCGGGCCTCTACAATGAGCAGTTCTTC. The chain employs TRBV9 and TRBJ2-1, with 10 nucleotides matching TRBD2. Germline lookup yields CDR1 SGDLS and CDR2 YYNGEE. V lost 2 bases and J lost 3; bases outside the gene matches: 8. This CDR3 is built from 17 residues.

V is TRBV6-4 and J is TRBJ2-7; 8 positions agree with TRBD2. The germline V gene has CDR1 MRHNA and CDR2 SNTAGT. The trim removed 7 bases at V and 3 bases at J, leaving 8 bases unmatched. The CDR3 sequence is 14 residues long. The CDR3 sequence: CASIRREAIYEQYF. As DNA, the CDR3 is TGTGCCAGCATACGGCGGGAGGCAATCTACGAGCAGTACTTC.

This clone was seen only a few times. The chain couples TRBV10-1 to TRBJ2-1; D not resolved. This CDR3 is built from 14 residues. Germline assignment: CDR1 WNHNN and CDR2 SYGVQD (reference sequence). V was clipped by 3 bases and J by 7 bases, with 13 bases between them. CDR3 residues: CASSDRSWRNEQFF. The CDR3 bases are TGCGCCAGCAGTGACCGTTCATGGCGGAATGAGCAGTTCTTC.

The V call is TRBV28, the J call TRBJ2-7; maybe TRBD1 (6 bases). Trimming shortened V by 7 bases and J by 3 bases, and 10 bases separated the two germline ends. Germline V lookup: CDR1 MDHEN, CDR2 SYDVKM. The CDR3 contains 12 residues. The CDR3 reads CASTTDSYEQYF. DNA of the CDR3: TGTGCCAGCACCACGGACAGCTACGAGCAGTACTTC.

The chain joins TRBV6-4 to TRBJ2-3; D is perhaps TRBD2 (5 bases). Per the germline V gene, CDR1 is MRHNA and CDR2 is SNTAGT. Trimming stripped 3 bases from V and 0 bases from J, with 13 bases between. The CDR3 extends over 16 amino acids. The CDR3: CASSEAGYASTDTQYF. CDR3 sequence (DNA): TGTGCCAGCAGTGAGGCGGGCTACGCAAGCACAGATACGCAGTATTTT.

The DNA of the CDR3 is TGTGCCAGCAGTTACCGGGACAGGGGTCCTAACTATGGCTACACCTTC. Its protein product is CASSYRDRGPNYGYTF. The J gene is TRBJ1-2, the V gene TRBV6-5; 10 nucleotides match TRBD1. V lost 2 bases, J lost 0 bases, and 3 bases stayed unmatched. Germline V CDR1 and CDR2: MNHEY, SVGAGI. The CDR3 covers 16 residues.

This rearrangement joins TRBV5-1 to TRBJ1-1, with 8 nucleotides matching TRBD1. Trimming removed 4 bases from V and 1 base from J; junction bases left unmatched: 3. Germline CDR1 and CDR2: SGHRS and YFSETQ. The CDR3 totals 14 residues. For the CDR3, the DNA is TGCGCCAGCAGCCCCGGGACAGGGAACACTGAAGCTTTCTTT. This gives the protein CASSPGTGNTEAFF.

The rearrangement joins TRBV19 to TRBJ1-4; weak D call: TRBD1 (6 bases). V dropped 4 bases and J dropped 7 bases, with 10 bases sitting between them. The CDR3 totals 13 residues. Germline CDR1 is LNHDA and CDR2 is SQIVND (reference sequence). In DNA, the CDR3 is TGTGCCAGTAGTACAGGGGACGGTGAAAAACTGTTTTTT. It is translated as CASSTGDGEKLFF.

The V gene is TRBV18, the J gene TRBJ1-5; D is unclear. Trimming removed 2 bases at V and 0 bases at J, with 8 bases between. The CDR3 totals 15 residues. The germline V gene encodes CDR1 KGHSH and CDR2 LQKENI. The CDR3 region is CASSPSSASNQPQHF. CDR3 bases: TGTGCCAGCTCACCATCTTCGGCTAGCAATCAGCCCCAGCATTTT.

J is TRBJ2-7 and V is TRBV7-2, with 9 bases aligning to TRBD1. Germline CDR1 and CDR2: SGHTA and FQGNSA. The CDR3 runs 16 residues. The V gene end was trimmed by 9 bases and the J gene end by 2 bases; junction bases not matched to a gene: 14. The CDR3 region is CASKLMGTGSPYEQYF. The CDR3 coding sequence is TGTGCCAGTAAGCTTATGGGGACAGGGTCCCCCTACGAGCAGTACTTC.

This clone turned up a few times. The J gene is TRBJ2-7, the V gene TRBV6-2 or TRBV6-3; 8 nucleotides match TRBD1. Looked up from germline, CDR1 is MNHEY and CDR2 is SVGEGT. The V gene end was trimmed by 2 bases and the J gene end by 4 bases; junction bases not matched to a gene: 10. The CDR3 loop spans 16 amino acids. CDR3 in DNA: TGTGCCAGCAGTTACCCGCAGGGACAGGCAGGGTACGAGCAGTACTTC. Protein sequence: CASSYPQGQAGYEQYF.

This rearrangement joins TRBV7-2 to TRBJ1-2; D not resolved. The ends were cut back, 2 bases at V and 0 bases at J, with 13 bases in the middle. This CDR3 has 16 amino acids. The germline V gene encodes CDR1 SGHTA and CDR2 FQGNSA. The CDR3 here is CASSLMVTPSNYGYTF. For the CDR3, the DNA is TGTGCCAGCAGCTTAATGGTGACACCTTCTAACTATGGCTACACCTTC. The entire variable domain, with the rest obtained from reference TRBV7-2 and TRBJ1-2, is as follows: GAGVSQSPSNKVTEKGKDVELRCDPISGHTALYWYRQSLGQGLEFLIYFQGNSAPDKSGLPSDRFSAERTGGSVSTLTIQRTQQEDSAVYLCASSLMVTPSNYGYTFGSGTRLTVV.

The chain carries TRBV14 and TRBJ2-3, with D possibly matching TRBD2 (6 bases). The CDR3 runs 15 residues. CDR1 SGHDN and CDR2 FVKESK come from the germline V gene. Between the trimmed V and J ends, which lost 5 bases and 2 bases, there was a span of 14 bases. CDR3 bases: TGTGCCAGCAGCTCACGCGGGACGTACACAGATACGCAGTATTTT. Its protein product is CASSSRGTYTDTQYF.

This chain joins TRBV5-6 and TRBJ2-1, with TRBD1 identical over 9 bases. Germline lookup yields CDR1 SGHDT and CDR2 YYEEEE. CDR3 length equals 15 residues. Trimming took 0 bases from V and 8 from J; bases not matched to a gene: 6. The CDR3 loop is CASSLGGTGLHEQFF. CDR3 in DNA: TGTGCCAGCAGCTTGGGTGGGACAGGGTTACATGAGCAGTTCTTC.

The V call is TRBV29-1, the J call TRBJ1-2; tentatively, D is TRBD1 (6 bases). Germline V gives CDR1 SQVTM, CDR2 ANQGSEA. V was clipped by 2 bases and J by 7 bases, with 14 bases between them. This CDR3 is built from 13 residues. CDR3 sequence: CSVESNTRGGYTF. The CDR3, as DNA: TGCAGCGTTGAAAGCAATACCAGGGGTGGCTACACCTTC.

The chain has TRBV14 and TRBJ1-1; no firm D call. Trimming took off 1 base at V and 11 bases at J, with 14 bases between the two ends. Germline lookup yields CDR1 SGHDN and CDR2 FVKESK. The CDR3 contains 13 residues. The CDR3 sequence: CASSQVGGGYAFF. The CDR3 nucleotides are TGTGCCAGCAGCCAAGTCGGTGGAGGGTATGCTTTCTTT.

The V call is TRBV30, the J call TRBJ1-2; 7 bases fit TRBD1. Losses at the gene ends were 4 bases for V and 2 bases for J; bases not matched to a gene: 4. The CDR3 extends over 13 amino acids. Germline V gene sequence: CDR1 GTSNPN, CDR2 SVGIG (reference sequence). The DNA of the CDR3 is TGTGCCTGGACGCGACAGGGAAACTATGGCTACACCTTC. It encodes CAWTRQGNYGYTF.

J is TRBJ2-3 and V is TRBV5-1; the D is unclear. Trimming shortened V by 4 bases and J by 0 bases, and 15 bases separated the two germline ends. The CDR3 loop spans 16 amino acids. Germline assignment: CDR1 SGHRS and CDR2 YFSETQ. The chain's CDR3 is CASSRSTDPSTDTQYF. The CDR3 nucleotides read TGCGCCAGCAGCCGATCGACGGACCCTAGCACAGATACGCAGTATTTT.

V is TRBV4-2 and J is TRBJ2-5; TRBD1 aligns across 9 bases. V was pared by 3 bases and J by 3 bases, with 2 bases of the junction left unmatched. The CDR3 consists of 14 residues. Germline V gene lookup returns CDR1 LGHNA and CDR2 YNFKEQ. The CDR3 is CASSHDRGEETQYF. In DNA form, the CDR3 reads TGTGCCAGCAGCCATGACAGGGGGGAAGAGACCCAGTACTTC.

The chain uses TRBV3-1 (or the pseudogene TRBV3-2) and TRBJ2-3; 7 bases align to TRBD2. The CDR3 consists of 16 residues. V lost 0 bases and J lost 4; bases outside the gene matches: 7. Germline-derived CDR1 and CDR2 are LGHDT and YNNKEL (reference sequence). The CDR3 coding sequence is TGTGCCAGCAGCCAAGATCTGGCGGGAGAGGCAGATACGCAGTATTTT. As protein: CASSQDLAGEADTQYF.

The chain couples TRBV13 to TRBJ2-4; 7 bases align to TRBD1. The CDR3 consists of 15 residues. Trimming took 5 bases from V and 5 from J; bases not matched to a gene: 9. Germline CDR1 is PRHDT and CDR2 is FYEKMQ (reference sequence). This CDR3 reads CASSRTGRGENIQYF. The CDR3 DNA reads TGTGCCAGCAGCCGGACAGGTCGTGGTGAAAACATTCAGTACTTC.

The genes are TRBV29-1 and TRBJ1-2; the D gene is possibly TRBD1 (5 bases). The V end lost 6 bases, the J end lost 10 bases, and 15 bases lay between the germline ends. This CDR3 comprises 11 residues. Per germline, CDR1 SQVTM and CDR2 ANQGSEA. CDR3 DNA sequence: TGCAGCGTCCCCGAGGAGGGGTCCTACACCTTC. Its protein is CSVPEEGSYTF.

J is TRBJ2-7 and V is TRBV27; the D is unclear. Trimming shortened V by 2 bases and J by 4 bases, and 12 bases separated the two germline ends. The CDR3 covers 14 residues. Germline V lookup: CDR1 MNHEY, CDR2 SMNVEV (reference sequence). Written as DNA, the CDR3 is TGTGCCAGCAGTTTAGACATCACTAAATACGAGCAGTACTTC. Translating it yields CASSLDITKYEQYF.